One and the same sample provided the 14 T cell receptor beta chains below, sequenced in a study of cytomegalovirus exposure and HLA in healthy donors (dated by TCRdb to 2015 to 2018). The library was obtained by the immunoSEQ multiplex PCR assay. For the multiplex PCR, a mixture combining 60 forward primers for TCR Vbeta segments and 13 reverse primers for TCR Jbeta segments was used. In TCRdb, the immuneACCESS table is reduced to in-frame sequences with V and J assigned. These tables do not hold every clone; where another copy was compared, an unresolved V gene accounts for under half, and the others remain unexplained. Counted in this sample were approximately 85,000 clones; roughly 77% of them appeared once. The leading ten clones occupy 7.3% of the sample. The sequencing input was PBMCs. The source of these receptors is a man aged 30-40 years in good health and CMV-seronegative.

Written as DNA, the CDR3 is TGTGCCAGCAGCCCGGCGGGGCCTAACTATGGCTACACCTTC. Amino acids: CASSPAGPNYGYTF. The genes are TRBV7-2 and TRBJ1-2; a possible D gene is TRBD1 (5 bases). Germline CDR1 reads SGHTA; CDR2 reads FQGNSA. The CDR3 spans 14 residues. Trimming stripped 5 bases from V and 0 bases from J, with 10 bases between.

This sequence joins TRBV27 and TRBJ2-1, with 9 nucleotides matching TRBD2. The CDR3 is 16 residues long. J was trimmed by 5 bases and V by 5 bases; bases with no gene match: 10. CDR1 is MNHEY and CDR2 is SMNVEV in the germline V gene (reference sequence). This CDR3 is CASSRPTSGPNNEQFF. The CDR3 DNA reads as TGTGCCAGCAGTCGACCGACTAGCGGACCTAACAATGAGCAGTTCTTC.

The chain uses TRBV28 and TRBJ1-6; weak D call: TRBD1 (6 bases). The V end lost 8 bases, the J end lost 5 bases, and 16 bases lay between the germline ends. CDR1 MDHEN and CDR2 SYDVKM come from the germline V gene. The CDR3 is 15 amino acids. The CDR3 is CASLRSGADNSPLHF. The CDR3 coding sequence is TGTGCCAGCCTTCGATCAGGGGCCGATAATTCACCCCTCCACTTT.

V is TRBV19 and J is TRBJ1-2, with 7 bases matching TRBD1. V trimming: 4 bases; J trimming: 5 bases; junction bases outside the gene matches: 28. CDR3 size: 21 residues. Germline V CDR1 and CDR2: LNHDA, SQIVND (reference sequence). Here the CDR3 DNA reads TGTGCCAGTAGTAACATTTGGGACTTTCCGACAGGGAATGGAACTAGTTATGGCTACACCTTC. It yields the protein CASSNIWDFPTGNGTSYGYTF.

The chain uses TRBV15 and TRBJ2-7; 15 bases agree with TRBD2. This CDR3 contains 15 residues. CDR1 is LNHNV and CDR2 is YYDKDF in the germline V gene (reference sequence). The junction had 4 bases not matched to a gene; V was cut back by 5 bases and J by 5 bases. This chain's CDR3 is CATSFGTSGRNEQYF. The CDR3 DNA reads TGTGCCACCAGCTTTGGGACTAGCGGGAGGAACGAGCAGTACTTC.

This chain links TRBV7-2 with TRBJ1-1; TRBD1 matches at 9 bases. The V gene end was trimmed by 5 bases and the J gene end by 7 bases; junction bases not matched to a gene: 14. The CDR3 has 16 residues. Germline loops: CDR1 SGHTA, CDR2 FQGNSA. CDR3 in amino acids: CASSQTQLRGQGEAFF. The DNA of the CDR3 is TGTGCCAGCAGCCAAACGCAACTCCGGGGACAGGGTGAAGCTTTCTTT.

The V gene is TRBV15, the J gene TRBJ1-5, with 7 bases aligning to TRBD1. With V trimmed by 3 bases and J by 0 bases, 5 bases remained unmatched. Looked up from germline, CDR1 is LNHNV and CDR2 is YYDKDF (reference sequence). This CDR3 is built from 16 residues. DNA of the CDR3: TGTGCCACCAGCAGGAGGACAGGCGATAGCAATCAGCCCCAGCATTTT. As protein: CATSRRTGDSNQPQHF.

The chain carries TRBV7-9 and TRBJ2-1; 8 nucleotides agree with TRBD2. The V and J ends lost 8 bases and 2 bases, in that order; junction bases with no gene match: 2. The CDR3 has 13 amino acids. Germline lookup yields CDR1 SEHNR and CDR2 FQNEAQ (reference sequence). The CDR3 loop reads CASPSGPYNEQFF. The CDR3 DNA reads TGTGCCAGCCCTAGCGGGCCCTACAATGAGCAGTTCTTC. The full variable domain, with the rest looked up from reference TRBV7-9 and TRBJ2-1, is DTGVSQNPRHKITKRGQNVTFRCDPISEHNRLYWYRQTLGQGPEFLTYFQNEAQLEKSRLLSDRFSAERPKGSFSTLEIQRTEQGDSAMYLCASPSGPYNEQFFGPGTRLTVL.

The chain recombines TRBV7-3 with TRBJ2-2; 7 nucleotides align to TRBD1. The CDR3 is made up of 14 amino acids. J was trimmed by 6 bases and V by 3 bases; bases with no gene match: 4. Germline V gene sequence: CDR1 SGHTA, CDR2 FQGTGA. The CDR3 nucleotides are TGTGCCAGCAGCTTGAACAGGGGCGCCGGGGAGCTGTTTTTT. Protein: CASSLNRGAGELFF.

The chain is built from TRBV5-1 and TRBJ1-1, with D unclear. The germline CDR1 and CDR2 sequences are SGHRS and YFSETQ. V was cut by 1 base and J by 0 bases, with 13 bases left in between. This CDR3 contains 16 residues. Here the CDR3 reads CASSLLAAALNTEAFF. As DNA, the CDR3 is TGCGCCAGCAGCTTGTTAGCAGCAGCTTTGAACACTGAAGCTTTCTTT.

The J gene is TRBJ2-7, the V gene TRBV11-2; 7 bases are shared with TRBD1. J lost 3 bases, V lost 2 bases, and 4 bases had no gene match. The germline CDR1 and CDR2 sequences are SGHAT and FQNNGV. The CDR3 loop spans 14 amino acids. As DNA, the CDR3 is TGTGCCAGCAGCTTACACAGGGGAGACTACGAGCAGTACTTC. As protein: CASSLHRGDYEQYF.

The chain uses TRBV9 and TRBJ2-2; maybe TRBD2 (7 bases). This CDR3 contains 15 residues. Germline CDR1 is SGDLS and CDR2 is YYNGEE. Trimming left V 0 bases short and J 3 bases short, with 9 bases between. The CDR3 coding sequence is TGTGCCAGCAGCGTAGGGGGGGGCGACACCGGGGAGCTGTTTTTT. This codes for CASSVGGGDTGELFF.

The gene calls are TRBV6-5 and TRBJ2-7; a weak D match, TRBD1 (5 bases). V lost 2 bases, J lost 1 base, and 9 bases lay in between. This CDR3 has 14 amino acids. Germline CDR1 MNHEY, CDR2 SVGAGI. CDR3 region: CASSYGQGSYEQYF. CDR3 bases: TGTGCCAGCAGTTACGGTCAGGGATCCTACGAGCAGTACTTC.

The chain combines TRBV19 with TRBJ2-7; D is possibly TRBD1 (6 bases). Germline V gives CDR1 LNHDA, CDR2 SQIVND (reference sequence). V gave up 4 bases and J gave up 2 bases, with 9 bases separating them. The CDR3 loop spans 13 amino acids. CDR3 DNA sequence: TGTGCCAGTAGTAAGGCAGGGGCCTACGAGCAGTACTTC. Its protein product is CASSKAGAYEQYF.